Below are 18 T cell receptor beta chains sequenced from a single sample in a study of cytomegalovirus exposure and HLA in healthy donors. Primers for the PCR totalled 60 Vbeta and 13 Jbeta. Repertoires were generated with immunoSEQ multiplex PCR, while TCRdb's copy carries only in-frame clones and drops some. The profile shows 150,000 or so clones, almost 85% of them singletons. The sample was PBMCs. The receptor source for this set is a man aged 25-40 years in good health and CMV-seropositive.

This clone was counted only a few times. The CDR3, as DNA: TGTGCCAGCAGTGAACGGGAGACCGACGAGCAGTACTTC. It encodes CASSERETDEQYF. The chain recombines TRBV6-1 with TRBJ2-7; possibly TRBD2 for D (6 bases). The CDR3 extends over 13 amino acids. From germline, CDR1 is MNHNS and CDR2 SASEGT. The V end lost 2 bases, the J end lost 5 bases, and 10 bases lay between the germline ends.

The chain recombines TRBV30 with TRBJ2-7, with D perhaps TRBD1 (7 bases). The CDR3 extends over 12 amino acids. Deletions cut 7 bases from V and 5 bases from J, with 15 bases between. CDR1 and CDR2 from the germline V gene are GTSNPN and SVGIG (reference sequence). CDR3: CAFTQGGHEQYF. CDR3 DNA: TGTGCCTTCACCCAGGGGGGCCACGAGCAGTACTTC.

The rearrangement uses TRBV18 and TRBJ1-2, with TRBD1 matching 7 bases. Unmatched junction bases numbered 13, after V lost 1 base and J lost 2 bases. The CDR3 consists of 18 residues. Looked up from germline, CDR1 is KGHSH and CDR2 is LQKENI. This CDR3 reads CASSPQSPLRGQNYGYTF. CDR3 DNA sequence: TGTGCCAGCTCACCACAGTCTCCTCTTAGGGGACAGAACTATGGCTACACCTTC.

The chain couples TRBV28 to TRBJ1-1; the match to TRBD1 covers 9 bases. This CDR3 region has 13 residues. Germline loops: CDR1 MDHEN, CDR2 SYDVKM. With 6 bases clipped from V and 4 bases from J, the junction kept 3 bases outside the gene matches. The CDR3 bases are TGTGCCAGCAGAGAGACAGGGGGCACTGAAGCTTTCTTT. As protein: CASRETGGTEAFF.

The V and J genes are TRBV28 and TRBJ1-4; a possible D gene is TRBD1 (6 bases). The germline CDR1 and CDR2 sequences are MDHEN and SYDVKM. This CDR3 comprises 15 residues. Between the trimmed V and J ends, which lost 5 bases and 6 bases, there was a span of 16 bases. The CDR3, as DNA: TGTGCCAGCAGTGCCCCGAGGGGGGGCGATGAAAAACTGTTTTTT. Its protein is CASSAPRGGDEKLFF.

V usage is TRBV10-3 and J usage is TRBJ2-1, with TRBD2 matching 8 bases. CDR1 ENHRY and CDR2 SYGVKD come from the germline V gene. V lost 2 bases to trimming and J lost 5 bases; unmatched junction nucleotides: 5. This CDR3 region has 15 residues. In nucleotides, the CDR3 is TGTGCCATCAGTGAGCTGAGCGGGAGTAACAATGAGCAGTTCTTC. It yields the protein CAISELSGSNNEQFF.

The CDR3 region has the DNA TGCGCCAGCAGCTATTTACAGGGGATAAAACCTGGGGCCAACGTCCTGACTTTC. Its protein is CASSYLQGIKPGANVLTF. The chain is built from TRBV5-1 and TRBJ2-6, with 7 bases that match TRBD1. The CDR3 is 18 residues long. Germline values: CDR1 SGHRS, CDR2 YFSETQ. The trim removed 3 bases at V and 2 bases at J, leaving 11 bases unmatched.

This clone was recorded only once. The V gene is TRBV2, the J gene TRBJ2-1; 7 bases line up with TRBD2. V shed 8 bases and J 3 bases; nucleotides not matched to a gene: 4. Germline CDR1 SNHLY, CDR2 FYNNEI. This CDR3 spans 13 amino acids. Here the CDR3 reads CASGGGRYNEQFF. The CDR3 nucleotides are TGTGCCAGCGGCGGGGGACGCTACAATGAGCAGTTCTTC.

J is TRBJ1-5 and V is TRBV4-2; D uncertain. The CDR3 has 18 residues. Trimming left V 0 bases short and J 0 bases short, with 15 bases between. Germline values: CDR1 LGHNA, CDR2 YNFKEQ. The CDR3 here is CASSQDLNLFYSNQPQHF. The CDR3 DNA reads TGTGCCAGCAGCCAAGATCTAAACCTCTTTTATAGCAATCAGCCCCAGCATTTT.

This clone was seen a single time. The chain couples TRBV5-6 to TRBJ2-3; D might be TRBD2 (5 bases). The V end lost 5 bases, the J end lost 0 bases, and 16 bases lay between the germline ends. Germline lookup yields CDR1 SGHDT and CDR2 YYEEEE. The CDR3 spans 16 residues. CDR3 in DNA: TGTGCCAGCAGTTCCGCCTTAGCGCTTAGCACAGATACGCAGTATTTT. Encoded protein: CASSSALALSTDTQYF.

V and J are TRBV11-2 and TRBJ2-7; no reliable D call. V lost 5 bases to trimming and J lost 12 bases, with 14 bases between them. CDR1 and CDR2 (germline): SGHAT, FQNNGV. The length of the CDR3 is 11 residues. Here the CDR3 DNA reads TGTGCCAGCAGCCTCCAGGATATATGGTACTTC. Translation gives CASSLQDIWYF.

V gene TRBV5-1 combines with J gene TRBJ1-4; weak D call: TRBD1 (5 bases). V was clipped by 4 bases and J by 3 bases, with 13 bases between them. The CDR3 runs to 15 residues. CDR1 is SGHRS, CDR2 YFSETQ, per germline. The CDR3 DNA reads TGCGCCAGCAGCGTCACAGGTTCGGCTAATGAAAAACTGTTTTTT. It is translated as CASSVTGSANEKLFF. The full variable domain, completed using reference TRBV5-1 and TRBJ1-4, is KAGVTQTPRYLIKTRGQQVTLSCSPISGHRSVSWYQQTPGQGLQFLFEYFSETQRNKGNFPGRFSGRQFSNSRSEMNVSTLELGDSALYLCASSVTGSANEKLFFGSGTQLSVL.

The V gene is TRBV15, the J gene TRBJ2-3, with TRBD2 matching 7 bases. The CDR3 length is 16 residues. Germline CDR1 LNHNV, CDR2 YYDKDF (reference sequence). J gave up 2 bases and V 2 bases, and 7 bases lay outside the gene matches. The chain's CDR3 is CATSRLAETITDTQYF. The CDR3, as DNA: TGTGCCACCAGCAGACTAGCGGAGACCATCACAGATACGCAGTATTTT.

The chain joins TRBV4-1 to TRBJ1-5; tentatively, D is TRBD1 (5 bases). The CDR3 contains 16 residues. The germline V gene encodes CDR1 MGHRA and CDR2 YSYEKL. Trimming stripped 0 bases from V and 7 bases from J, with 16 bases between. For the CDR3, the DNA is TGCGCCAGCAGCCAAGATGGCCGGGAGAGGGGCCAGCCCCAGCATTTT. It translates to CASSQDGRERGQPQHF.

This clone was seen a handful of times. The chain employs TRBV10-3 and TRBJ1-5; 9 positions agree with TRBD1. Trimming at V came to 10 bases and at J to 4 bases, leaving 8 bases not matched to a gene. The length of the CDR3 is 14 residues. Germline CDR1 is ENHRY and CDR2 is SYGVKD. The CDR3 DNA reads as TGTGCCACTACCGGGACAGGGTGGAATCAGCCCCAGCATTTT. Protein sequence: CATTGTGWNQPQHF.

The chain's CDR3 is CASSGTAQETQYF. The CDR3, as DNA: TGTGCCAGCAGTGGGACAGCACAAGAGACCCAGTACTTC. This rearrangement joins TRBV28 to TRBJ2-5; TRBD1 matches 7 bases. Germline CDR1 is MDHEN and CDR2 is SYDVKM. The CDR3 extends over 13 amino acids. J gave up 2 bases and V 5 bases, and 2 bases lay outside the gene matches.

Regarding this clone: The sample has other DNA sequences that encode this CDR3 too. The V call is TRBV15, the J call TRBJ2-3, with D possibly TRBD1 on 6 matching bases. The CDR3 loop spans 13 amino acids. Germline lookup yields CDR1 LNHNV and CDR2 YYDKDF (reference sequence). V was trimmed by 0 bases and J by 6 bases, leaving 7 bases between them. The CDR3 DNA follows: TGTGCCACCAGCAGAGATAGGGGGGATACGCAGTATTTT. Its protein is CATSRDRGDTQYF. Supplemented by reference TRBV15 and TRBJ2-3, the full variable domain reads DAMVIQNPRYQVTQFGKPVTLSCSQTLNHNVMYWYQQKSSQAPKLLFHYYDKDFNNEADTPDNFQSRRPNTSFCFLDIRSPGLGDTAMYLCATSRDRGDTQYFGPGTRLTVL.

The chain couples TRBV28 to TRBJ2-7; 7 bases agree with TRBD1. The V segment lost 5 bases and the J segment 2 bases; nucleotides outside the gene matches: 6. The germline CDR1 and CDR2 sequences are MDHEN and SYDVKM. This CDR3 has 14 amino acids. CDR3 coding DNA: TGTGCCAGCAGTAGACAGGGTTTGACCTACGAGCAGTACTTC. The encoded protein is CASSRQGLTYEQYF.